The 2 T cell receptor beta chains reported below all come from one sample, sequenced in a study of OX40 agonist ivuxolimab in advanced cancers. Libraries were prepared by immunoSEQ multiplex PCR; TCRdb keeps only in-frame clonotypes and omits some of them. The table shows 45,000 to 55,000 clones, with around four fifths occurring only once. This material consisted of CD4+ or CD8+ T cells sorted from blood, taken in a trial of the OX40 agonist ivuxolimab. The receptors stem from an adult with an advanced solid tumor such as melanoma, head and neck, liver or kidney cancer.

This clone has a handful of counts. The rearrangement uses TRBV25-1 and TRBJ2-3, with TRBD2 identical over 10 bases. After removal of 2 bases from V and 5 bases from J, the junction contained 7 bases not matched to a gene. The germline V gene has CDR1 MGHDK and CDR2 SYGVNS. The CDR3 spans 16 residues. CDR3 DNA: TGTGCCAGCAGTGAACCTAGCGGGAGCGGGGGAGATACGCAGTATTTT. It translates to CASSEPSGSGGDTQYF.

A few counts support this clone. The chain combines TRBV21-1 with TRBJ2-7; TRBD1 reflects the table's D call only, with no check against the DNA. TRBV21-1 is shown as a pseudogene. The CDR3 runs to 13 residues. The CDR3 coding sequence is TGTGCCAGCAGCTGGGACACCGCCTACGAGCAGTACTTC. Amino acid sequence: CASSWDTAYEQYF.